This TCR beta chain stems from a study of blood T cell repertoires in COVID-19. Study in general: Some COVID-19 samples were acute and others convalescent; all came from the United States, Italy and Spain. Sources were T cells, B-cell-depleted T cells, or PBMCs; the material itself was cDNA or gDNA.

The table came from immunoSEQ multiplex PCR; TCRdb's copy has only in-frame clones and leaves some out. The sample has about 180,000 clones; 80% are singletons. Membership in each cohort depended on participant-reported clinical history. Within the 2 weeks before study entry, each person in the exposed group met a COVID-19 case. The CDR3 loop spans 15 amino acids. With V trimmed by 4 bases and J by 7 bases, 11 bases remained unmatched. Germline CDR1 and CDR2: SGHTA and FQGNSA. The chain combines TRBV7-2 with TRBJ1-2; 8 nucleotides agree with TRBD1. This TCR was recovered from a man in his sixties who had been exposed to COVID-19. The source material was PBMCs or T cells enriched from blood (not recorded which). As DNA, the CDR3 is TGTGCCAGCAGCTCCGCACTCACAGGGGGAGGTGGCTACACCTTC. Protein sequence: CASSSALTGGGGYTF. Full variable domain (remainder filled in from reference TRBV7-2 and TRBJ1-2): GAGVSQSPSNKVTEKGKDVELRCDPISGHTALYWYRQSLGQGLEFLIYFQGNSAPDKSGLPSDRFSAERTGGSVSTLTIQRTQQEDSAVYLCASSSALTGGGGYTFGSGTRLTVV.